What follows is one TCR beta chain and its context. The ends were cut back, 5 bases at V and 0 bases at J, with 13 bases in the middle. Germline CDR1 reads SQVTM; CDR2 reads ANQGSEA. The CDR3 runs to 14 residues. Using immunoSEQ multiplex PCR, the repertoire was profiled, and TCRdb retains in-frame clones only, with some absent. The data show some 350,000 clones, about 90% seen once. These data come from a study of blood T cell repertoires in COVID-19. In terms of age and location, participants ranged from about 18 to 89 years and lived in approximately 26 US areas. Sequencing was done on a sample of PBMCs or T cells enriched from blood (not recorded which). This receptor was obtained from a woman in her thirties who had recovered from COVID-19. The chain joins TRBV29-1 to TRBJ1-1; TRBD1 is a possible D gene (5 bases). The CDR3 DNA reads TGCAGCGTTCAACGACAGAGCATGAACACTGAAGCTTTCTTT. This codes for CSVQRQSMNTEAFF.